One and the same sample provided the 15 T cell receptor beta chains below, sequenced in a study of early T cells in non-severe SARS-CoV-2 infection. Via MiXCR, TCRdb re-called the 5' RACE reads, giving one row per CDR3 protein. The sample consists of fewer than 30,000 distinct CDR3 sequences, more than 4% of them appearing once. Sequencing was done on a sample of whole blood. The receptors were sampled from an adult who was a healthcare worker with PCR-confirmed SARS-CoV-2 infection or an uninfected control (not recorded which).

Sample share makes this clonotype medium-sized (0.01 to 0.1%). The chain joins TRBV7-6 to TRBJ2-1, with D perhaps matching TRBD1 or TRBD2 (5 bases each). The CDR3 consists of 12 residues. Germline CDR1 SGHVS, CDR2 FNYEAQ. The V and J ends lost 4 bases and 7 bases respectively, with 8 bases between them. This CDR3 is CASSSGGNEQFF. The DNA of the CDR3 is TGTGCCAGCAGCTCTGGGGGAAATGAGCAGTTCTTC.

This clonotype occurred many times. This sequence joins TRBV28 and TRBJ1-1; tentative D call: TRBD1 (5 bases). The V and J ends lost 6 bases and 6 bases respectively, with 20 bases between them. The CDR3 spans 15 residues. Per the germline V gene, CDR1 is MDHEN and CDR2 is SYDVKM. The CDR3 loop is CASRPPGAGYAEAFF. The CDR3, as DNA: TGTGCCAGCAGGCCCCCCGGGGCGGGTTACGCTGAAGCTTTCTTT.

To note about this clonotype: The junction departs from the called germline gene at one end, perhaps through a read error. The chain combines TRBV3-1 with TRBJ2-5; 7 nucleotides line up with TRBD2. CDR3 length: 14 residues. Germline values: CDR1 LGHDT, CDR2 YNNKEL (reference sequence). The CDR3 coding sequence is TGTGCCAGCAGCCATCCGGGAGGTACGGAGACCCAGCACTTC. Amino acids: CASSHPGGTETQHF.

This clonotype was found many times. CDR3 in amino acids: CASSTTDTQYF. The CDR3 coding sequence is TGTGCCAGCAGCACTACAGATACGCAGTATTTT. This rearrangement joins TRBV11-2 to TRBJ2-3, with unresolved D. The V end lost 5 bases, the J end lost 3 bases, and 3 bases lay between the germline ends. Germline CDR1 and CDR2: SGHAT and FQNNGV. The CDR3 loop spans 11 amino acids.

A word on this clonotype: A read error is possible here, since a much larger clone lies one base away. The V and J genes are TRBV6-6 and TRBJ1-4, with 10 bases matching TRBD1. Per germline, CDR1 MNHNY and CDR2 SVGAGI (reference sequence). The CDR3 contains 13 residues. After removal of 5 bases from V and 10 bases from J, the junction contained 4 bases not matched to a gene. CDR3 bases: TGTGCCAGCAGTCCTTGGACAGGGGGAAAACTGTTTTTT. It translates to CASSPWTGGKLFF.

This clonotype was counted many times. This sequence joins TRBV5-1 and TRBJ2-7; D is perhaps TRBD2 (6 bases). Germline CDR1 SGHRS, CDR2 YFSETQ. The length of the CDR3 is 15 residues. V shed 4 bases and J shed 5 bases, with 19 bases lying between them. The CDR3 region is CASSPGTPKADEQYF. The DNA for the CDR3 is TGCGCCAGCAGCCCCGGGACTCCAAAGGCAGACGAGCAGTACTTC.

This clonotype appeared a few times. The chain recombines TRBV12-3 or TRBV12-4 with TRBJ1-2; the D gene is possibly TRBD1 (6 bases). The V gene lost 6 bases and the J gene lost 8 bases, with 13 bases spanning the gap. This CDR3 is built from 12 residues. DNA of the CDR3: TGTGCCAGCAGCAAACAGGGTGACGGCTACACCTTC. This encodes CASSKQGDGYTF.

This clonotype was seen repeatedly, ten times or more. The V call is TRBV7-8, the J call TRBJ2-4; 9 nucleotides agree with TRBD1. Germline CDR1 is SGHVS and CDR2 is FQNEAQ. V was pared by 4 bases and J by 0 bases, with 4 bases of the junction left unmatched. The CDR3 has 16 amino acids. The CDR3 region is CASSYGQGQAKNIQYF. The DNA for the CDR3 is TGTGCCAGCAGCTACGGACAGGGGCAAGCCAAAAACATTCAGTACTTC.

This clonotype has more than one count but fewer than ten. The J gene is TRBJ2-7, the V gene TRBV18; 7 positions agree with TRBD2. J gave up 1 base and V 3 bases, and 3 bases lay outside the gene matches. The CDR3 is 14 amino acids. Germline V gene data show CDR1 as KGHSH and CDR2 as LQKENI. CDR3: CASSPRSGSYEQYF. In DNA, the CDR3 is TGTGCCAGCTCACCCCGTAGCGGGTCCTACGAGCAGTACTTC.

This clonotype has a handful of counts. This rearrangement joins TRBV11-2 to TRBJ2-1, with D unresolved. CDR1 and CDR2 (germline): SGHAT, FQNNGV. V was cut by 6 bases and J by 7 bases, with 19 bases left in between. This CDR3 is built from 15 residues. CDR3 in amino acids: CASRLIRARANEQFF. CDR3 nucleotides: TGTGCCAGCAGGCTAATCCGGGCAAGAGCGAATGAGCAGTTCTTC. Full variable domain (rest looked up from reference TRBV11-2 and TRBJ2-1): EAGVAQSPRYKIIEKRQSVAFWCNPISGHATLYWYQQILGQGPKLLIQFQNNGVVDDSQLPKDRFSAERLKGVDSTLKIQPAKLEDSAVYLCASRLIRARANEQFFGPGTRLTVL.

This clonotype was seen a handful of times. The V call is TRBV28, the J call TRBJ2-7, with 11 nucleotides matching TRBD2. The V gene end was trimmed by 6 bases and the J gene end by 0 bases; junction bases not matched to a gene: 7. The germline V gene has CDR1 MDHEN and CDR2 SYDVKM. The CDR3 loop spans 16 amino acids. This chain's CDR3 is CASRPLSGRASYEQYF. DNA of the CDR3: TGTGCCAGCAGACCCCTTAGCGGGAGGGCCTCCTACGAGCAGTACTTC.

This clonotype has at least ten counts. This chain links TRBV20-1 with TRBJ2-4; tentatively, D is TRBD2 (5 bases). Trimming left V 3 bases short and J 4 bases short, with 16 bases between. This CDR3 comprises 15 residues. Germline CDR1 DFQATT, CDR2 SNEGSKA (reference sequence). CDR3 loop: CSASKLGLTKNIQYF. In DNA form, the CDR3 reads TGCAGTGCTAGCAAGTTAGGACTTACTAAAAACATTCAGTACTTC.

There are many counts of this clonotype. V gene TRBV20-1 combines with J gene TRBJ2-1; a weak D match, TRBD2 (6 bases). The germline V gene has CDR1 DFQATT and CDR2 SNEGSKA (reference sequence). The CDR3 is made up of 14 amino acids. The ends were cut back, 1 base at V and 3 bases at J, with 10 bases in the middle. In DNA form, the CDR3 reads TGCAGTGCTAGAGCTAGGGACTTCTACAATGAGCAGTTCTTC. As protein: CSARARDFYNEQFF.

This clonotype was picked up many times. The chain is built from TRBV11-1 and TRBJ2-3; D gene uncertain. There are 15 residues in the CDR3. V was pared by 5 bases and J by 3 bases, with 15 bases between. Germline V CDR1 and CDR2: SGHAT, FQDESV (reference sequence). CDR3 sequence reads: CASSKPASSTDTQYF. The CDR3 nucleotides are TGTGCCAGCAGCAAACCGGCGTCGTCGACAGATACGCAGTATTTT.

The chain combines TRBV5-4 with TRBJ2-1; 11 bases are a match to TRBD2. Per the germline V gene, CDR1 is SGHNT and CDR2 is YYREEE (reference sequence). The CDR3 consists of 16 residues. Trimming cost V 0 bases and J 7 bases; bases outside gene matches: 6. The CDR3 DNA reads TGTGCCAGCAGCTTGGGAGGACTAGCGGGCTTGAATGAGCAGTTCTTC. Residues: CASSLGGLAGLNEQFF.